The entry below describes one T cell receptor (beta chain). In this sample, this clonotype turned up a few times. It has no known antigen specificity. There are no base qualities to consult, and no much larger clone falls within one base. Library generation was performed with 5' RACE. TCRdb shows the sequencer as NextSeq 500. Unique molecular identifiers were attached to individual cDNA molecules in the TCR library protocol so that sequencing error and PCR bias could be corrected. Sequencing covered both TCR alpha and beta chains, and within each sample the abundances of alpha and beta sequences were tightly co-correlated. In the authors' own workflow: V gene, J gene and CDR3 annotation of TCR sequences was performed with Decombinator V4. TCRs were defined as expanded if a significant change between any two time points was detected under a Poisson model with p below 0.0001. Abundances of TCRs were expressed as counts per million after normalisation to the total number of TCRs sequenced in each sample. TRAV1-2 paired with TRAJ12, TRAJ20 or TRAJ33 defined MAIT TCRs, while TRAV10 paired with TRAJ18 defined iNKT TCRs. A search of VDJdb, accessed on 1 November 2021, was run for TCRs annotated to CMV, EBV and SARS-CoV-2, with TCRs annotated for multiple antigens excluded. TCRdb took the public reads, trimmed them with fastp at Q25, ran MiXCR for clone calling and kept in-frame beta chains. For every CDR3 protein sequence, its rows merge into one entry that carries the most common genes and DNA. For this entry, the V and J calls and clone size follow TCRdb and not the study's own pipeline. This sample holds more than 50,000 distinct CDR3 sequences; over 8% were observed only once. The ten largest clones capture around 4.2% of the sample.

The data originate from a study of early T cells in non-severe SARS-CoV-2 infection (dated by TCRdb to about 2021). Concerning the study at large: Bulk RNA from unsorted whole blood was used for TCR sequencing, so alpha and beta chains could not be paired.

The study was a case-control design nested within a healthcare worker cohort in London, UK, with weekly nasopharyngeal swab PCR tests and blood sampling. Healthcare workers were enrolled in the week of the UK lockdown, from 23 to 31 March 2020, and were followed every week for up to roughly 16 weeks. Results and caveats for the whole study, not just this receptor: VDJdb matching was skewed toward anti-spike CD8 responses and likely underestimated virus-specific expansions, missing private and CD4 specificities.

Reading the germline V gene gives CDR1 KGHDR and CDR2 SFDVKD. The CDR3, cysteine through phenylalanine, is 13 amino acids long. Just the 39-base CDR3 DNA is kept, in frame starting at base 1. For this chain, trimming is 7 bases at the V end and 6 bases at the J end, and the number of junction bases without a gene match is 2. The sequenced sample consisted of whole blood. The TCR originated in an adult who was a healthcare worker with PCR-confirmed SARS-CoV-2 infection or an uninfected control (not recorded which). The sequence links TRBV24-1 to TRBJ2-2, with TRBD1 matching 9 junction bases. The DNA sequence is TGTGCCACCAGGGGACAGGGCTCCGGGGAGCTGTTTTTT. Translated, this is CATRGQGSGELFF.